Listed here is a single TCR beta chain. The CDR3 contains 13 residues. Germline V gene lookup returns CDR1 LNHDA and CDR2 SQIVND (reference sequence). J gave up 1 base and V 9 bases, and 3 bases lay outside the gene matches. The sample is drawn from a study of blood T cell repertoires in COVID-19. About the research overall: Italy, Spain and the United States were the sources of the convalescent and acute COVID-19 samples. Sample material is recorded as cDNA or gDNA derived from T cells, B-cell-depleted T cells, or PBMCs.

Method: immunoSEQ multiplex PCR; TCRdb's copy keeps in-frame clones and lacks some. This sample has about 120,000 clones, with about 79% found just once. The chain uses TRBV19 and TRBJ1-1; 9 nucleotides align to TRBD1. The source material was peripheral blood. The TCR was taken from a woman over 75 with acute or convalescent COVID-19. This CDR3 reads CASTGQGNTEAFF. DNA for the CDR3: TGTGCCAGCACGGGACAGGGGAACACTGAAGCTTTCTTT. The whole variable domain, filled in from reference TRBV19 and TRBJ1-1, reads DGGITQSPKYLFRKEGQNVTLSCEQNLNHDAMYWYRQDPGQGLRLIYYSQIVNDFQKGDIAEGYSVSREKKESFPLTVTSAQKNPTAFYLCASTGQGNTEAFFGQGTRLTVV.